This T cell receptor beta chain was sequenced for a study of blood T cell repertoires in COVID-19. About the study: Spain, Italy and the United States supplied samples that represented acute and convalescent COVID-19. The analysed material was cDNA or gDNA that came from T cells, B-cell-depleted T cells, or PBMCs.

In the authors' workflow: Amplification of reference gene primers was used by the study to estimate nucleated cell counts. The data were produced by immunoSEQ multiplex PCR, yet TCRdb's version contains in-frame clones alone and is incomplete. That table gives V, J and clone size, and the DNA gave D and trimming. The sample gives 35,000 to 45,000 clones, nearly 90% of which show up once; approximately 2.6% is in the top ten. Germline-derived CDR1 and CDR2 are SGHRS and YFSETQ. Trimming shortened V by 4 bases and J by 9 bases, and 19 bases separated the two germline ends. The CDR3 loop spans 14 amino acids.

This TCR derives from a human donor in a cohort sampled during active COVID-19. Sequences were obtained from peripheral blood. This chain joins TRBV5-1 and TRBJ2-5; weak D call: TRBD1 (6 bases). CDR3 sequence (DNA): TGCGCCAGCAGCCCGCTAGGGGGAGAGACGGCCCAGTACTTC. It encodes CASSPLGGETAQYF.